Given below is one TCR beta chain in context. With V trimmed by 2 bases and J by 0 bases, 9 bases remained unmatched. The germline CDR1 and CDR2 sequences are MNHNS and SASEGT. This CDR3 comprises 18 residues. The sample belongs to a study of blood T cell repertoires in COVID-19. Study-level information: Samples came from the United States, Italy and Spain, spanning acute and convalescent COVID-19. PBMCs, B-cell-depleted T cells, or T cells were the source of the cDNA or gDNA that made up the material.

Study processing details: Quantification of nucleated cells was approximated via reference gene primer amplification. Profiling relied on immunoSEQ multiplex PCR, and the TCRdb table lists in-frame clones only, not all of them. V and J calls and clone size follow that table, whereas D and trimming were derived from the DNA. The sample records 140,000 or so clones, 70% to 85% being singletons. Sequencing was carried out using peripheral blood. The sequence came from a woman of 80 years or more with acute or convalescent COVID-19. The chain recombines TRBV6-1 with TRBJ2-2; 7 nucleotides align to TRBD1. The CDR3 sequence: CASSERDSSPTNTGELFF. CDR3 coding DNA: TGTGCCAGCAGTGAACGGGACAGCAGCCCGACGAACACCGGGGAGCTGTTTTTT.